These 6 T cell receptor beta chains came from one sample sequenced in a study of T cells in localized non-small cell lung cancer. Assay: immunoSEQ multiplex PCR; the TCRdb copy retains only in-frame clones and omits some. The sample contains about 53,000 clones, approximately 80% of which appear only once. The sequencing used peripheral blood mononuclear cells, collected before any cancer treatment. Every receptor here comes from a man between 35 and 75 years old with stage III lung adenocarcinoma.

V is TRBV6-1 and J is TRBJ2-1; D is possibly TRBD1 (6 bases). V was shortened by 2 bases and J by 9 bases, with 14 bases between the two germline ends. The CDR3 consists of 14 residues. CDR1 and CDR2 (germline): MNHNS, SASEGT. CDR3 bases: TGTGCCAGCAGTGAAAGGACACAGGGAAGTGAGCAGTTCTTC. Amino acids: CASSERTQGSEQFF.

This rearrangement joins TRBV7-9 to TRBJ1-5; D gene uncertain. CDR3 length: 12 amino acids. CDR1 is SEHNR and CDR2 is FQNEAQ in the germline V gene (reference sequence). The ends were cut back, 4 bases at V and 4 bases at J, with 5 bases in the middle. The CDR3 protein is CASSSGNQPQHF. Here the CDR3 DNA reads TGTGCCAGCAGCTCCGGGAATCAGCCCCAGCATTTT.

The gene calls are TRBV10-3 and TRBJ2-1, with 11 bases lining up with TRBD2. The germline V gene encodes CDR1 ENHRY and CDR2 SYGVKD. This CDR3 contains 15 residues. V was pared by 1 base and J by 8 bases, with 4 bases of the junction left unmatched. Here the CDR3 DNA reads TGTGCCATCAGTGAGTGGCTAGCGGGAGGCGATGAGCAGTTCTTC. Protein: CAISEWLAGGDEQFF.

V gene TRBV4-3 combines with J gene TRBJ2-2, with D tentatively TRBD2 (6 bases). Germline V gene data show CDR1 as LGHNA and CDR2 as YSLEER. This CDR3 contains 15 residues. The V and J ends lost 0 bases and 4 bases respectively, with 9 bases between them. Written as DNA, the CDR3 is TGCGCCAGCAGCCAAGAGGAGGGAGGCACCGGGGAGCTGTTTTTT. As protein: CASSQEEGGTGELFF.

This sequence joins TRBV5-1 and TRBJ2-5; no clear D gene. This CDR3 comprises 14 residues. From germline, CDR1 is SGHRS and CDR2 YFSETQ. V lost 0 bases and J 4 bases, leaving 10 bases between the germline ends. The CDR3 DNA follows: TGCGCCAGCAGCTTGGGACGGGCCGGAGAGACCCAGTACTTC. It yields the protein CASSLGRAGETQYF.

The V gene is TRBV6-5, the J gene TRBJ1-2, with D unresolved. This CDR3 spans 15 amino acids. With 0 bases removed from V and 2 bases from J, the gap between germline ends came to 10 bases. The germline V gene has CDR1 MNHEY and CDR2 SVGAGI. CDR3 sequence: CASSYSFHRNYGYTF. CDR3 nucleotide sequence: TGTGCCAGCAGTTACTCTTTTCACAGAAACTATGGCTACACCTTC.